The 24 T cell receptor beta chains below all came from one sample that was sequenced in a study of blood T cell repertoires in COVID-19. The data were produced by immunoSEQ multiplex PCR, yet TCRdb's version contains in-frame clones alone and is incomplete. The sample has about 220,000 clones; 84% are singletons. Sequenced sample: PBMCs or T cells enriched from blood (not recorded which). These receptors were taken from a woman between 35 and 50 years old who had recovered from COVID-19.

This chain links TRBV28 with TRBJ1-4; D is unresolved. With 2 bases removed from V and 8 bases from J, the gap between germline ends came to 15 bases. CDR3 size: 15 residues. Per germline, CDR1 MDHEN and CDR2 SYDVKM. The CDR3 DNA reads TGTGCCAGCAGTTTAACATTCGGCGGCAGCGAAAAACTGTTTTTT. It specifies CASSLTFGGSEKLFF. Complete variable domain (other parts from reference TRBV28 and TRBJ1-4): DVKVTQSSRYLVKRTGEKVFLECVQDMDHENMFWYRQDPGLGLRLIYFSYDVKMKEKGDIPEGYSVSREKKERFSLILESASTNQTSMYLCASSLTFGGSEKLFFGSGTQLSVL.

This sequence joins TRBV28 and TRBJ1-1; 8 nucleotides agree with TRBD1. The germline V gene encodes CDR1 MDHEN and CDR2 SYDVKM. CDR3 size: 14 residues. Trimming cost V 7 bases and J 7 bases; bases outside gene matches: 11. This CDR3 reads CASTPSRTGIEAFF. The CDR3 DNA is TGTGCCAGCACTCCCTCCAGGACAGGGATTGAAGCTTTCTTT.

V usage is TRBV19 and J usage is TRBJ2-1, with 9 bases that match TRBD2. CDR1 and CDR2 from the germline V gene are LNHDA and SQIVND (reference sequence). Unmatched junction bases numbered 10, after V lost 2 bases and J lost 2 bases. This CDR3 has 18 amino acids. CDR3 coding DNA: TGTGCCAGTAGTATAAGAGGGGTAGTAGCGGGGGCCTACAATGAGCAGTTCTTC. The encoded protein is CASSIRGVVAGAYNEQFF.

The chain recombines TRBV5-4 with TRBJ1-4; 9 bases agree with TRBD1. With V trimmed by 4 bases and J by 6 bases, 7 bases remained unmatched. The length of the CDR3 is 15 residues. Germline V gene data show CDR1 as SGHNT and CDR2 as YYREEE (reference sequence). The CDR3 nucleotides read TGTGCCAGCAGCGATGCCGGGACAGGGTATGAAAAACTGTTTTTT. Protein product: CASSDAGTGYEKLFF.

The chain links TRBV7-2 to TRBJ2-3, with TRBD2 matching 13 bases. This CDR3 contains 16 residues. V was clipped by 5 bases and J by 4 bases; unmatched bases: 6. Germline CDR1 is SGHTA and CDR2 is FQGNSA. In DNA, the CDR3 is TGTGCCAGCAGCCTTAGGACTAGCGGGAGTTCAGATACGCAGTATTTT. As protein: CASSLRTSGSSDTQYF.

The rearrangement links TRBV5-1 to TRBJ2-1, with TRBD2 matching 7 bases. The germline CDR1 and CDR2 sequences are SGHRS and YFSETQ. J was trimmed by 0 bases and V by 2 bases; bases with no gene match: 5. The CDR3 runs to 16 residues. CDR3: CASSLPSGNSYNEQFF. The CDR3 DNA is TGCGCCAGCAGCTTACCTAGCGGTAACTCCTACAATGAGCAGTTCTTC.

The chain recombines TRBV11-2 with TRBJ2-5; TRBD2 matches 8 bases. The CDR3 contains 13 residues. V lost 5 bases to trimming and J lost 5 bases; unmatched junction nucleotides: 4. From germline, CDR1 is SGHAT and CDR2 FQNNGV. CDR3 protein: CASSRGLGETQYF. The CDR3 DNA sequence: TGTGCCAGCAGCCGGGGACTAGGGGAGACCCAGTACTTC.

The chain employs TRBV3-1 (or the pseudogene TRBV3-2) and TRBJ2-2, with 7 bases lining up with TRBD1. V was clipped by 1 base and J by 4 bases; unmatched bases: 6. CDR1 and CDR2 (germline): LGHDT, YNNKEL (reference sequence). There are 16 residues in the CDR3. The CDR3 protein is CASSQVIQGPTGELFF. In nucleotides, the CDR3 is TGTGCCAGCAGCCAAGTAATACAGGGGCCCACCGGGGAGCTGTTTTTT.

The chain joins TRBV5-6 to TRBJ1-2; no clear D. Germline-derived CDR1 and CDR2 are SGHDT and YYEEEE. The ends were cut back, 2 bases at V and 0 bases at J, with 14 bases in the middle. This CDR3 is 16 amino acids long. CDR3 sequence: CASSFLRVAANYGYTF. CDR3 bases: TGTGCCAGCAGCTTCCTTCGGGTAGCGGCTAACTATGGCTACACCTTC.

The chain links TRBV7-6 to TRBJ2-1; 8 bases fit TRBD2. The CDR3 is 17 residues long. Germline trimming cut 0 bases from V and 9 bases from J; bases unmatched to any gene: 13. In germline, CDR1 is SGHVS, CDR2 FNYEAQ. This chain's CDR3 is CASSLAGGVSGIGEQFF. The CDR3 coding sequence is TGTGCCAGCAGCTTAGCGGGGGGGGTTAGCGGGATCGGTGAGCAGTTCTTC.

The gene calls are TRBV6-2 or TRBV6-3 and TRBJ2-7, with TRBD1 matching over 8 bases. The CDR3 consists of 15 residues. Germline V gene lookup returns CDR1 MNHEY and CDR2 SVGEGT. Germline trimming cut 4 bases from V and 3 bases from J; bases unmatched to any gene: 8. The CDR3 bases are TGTGCCAGCAGTTCGGACAGGGTTGTTGTCTACGAGCAGTACGTC. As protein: CASSSDRVVVYEQYV.

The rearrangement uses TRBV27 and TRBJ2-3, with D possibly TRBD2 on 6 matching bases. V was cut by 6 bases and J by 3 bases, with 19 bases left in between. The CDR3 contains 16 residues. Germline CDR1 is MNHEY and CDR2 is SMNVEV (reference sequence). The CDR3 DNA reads TGTGCCAGCAGCAGCTTGAGCGGAGGGAGGACAGATACGCAGTATTTT. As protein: CASSSLSGGRTDTQYF.

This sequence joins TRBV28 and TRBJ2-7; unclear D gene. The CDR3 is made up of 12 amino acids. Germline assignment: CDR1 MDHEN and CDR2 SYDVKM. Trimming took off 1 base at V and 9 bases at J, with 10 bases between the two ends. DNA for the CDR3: TGTGCCAGCAGTTTATCTACCCCTTGGCAGTACTTC. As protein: CASSLSTPWQYF.

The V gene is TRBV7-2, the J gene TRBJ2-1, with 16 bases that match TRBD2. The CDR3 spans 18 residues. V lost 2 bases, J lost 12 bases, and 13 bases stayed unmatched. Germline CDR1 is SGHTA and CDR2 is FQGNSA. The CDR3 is CASSLFGVGTSGRAWQFF. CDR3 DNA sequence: TGTGCCAGCAGCTTATTTGGGGTGGGGACTAGCGGGAGGGCCTGGCAGTTCTTC.

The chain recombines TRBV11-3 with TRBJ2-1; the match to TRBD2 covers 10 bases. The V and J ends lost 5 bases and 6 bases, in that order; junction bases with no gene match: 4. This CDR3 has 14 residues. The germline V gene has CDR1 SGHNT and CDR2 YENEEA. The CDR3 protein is CASSPGLAINEQFF. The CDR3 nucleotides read TGTGCCAGCAGCCCGGGACTAGCGATCAATGAGCAGTTCTTC.

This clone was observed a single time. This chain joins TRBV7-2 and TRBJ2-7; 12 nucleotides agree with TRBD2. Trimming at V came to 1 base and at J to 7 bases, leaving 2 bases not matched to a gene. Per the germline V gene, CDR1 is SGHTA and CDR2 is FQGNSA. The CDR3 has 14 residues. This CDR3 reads CASSLGLAGDEQYF. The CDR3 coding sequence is TGTGCCAGCAGCTTAGGACTAGCGGGAGATGAGCAGTACTTC.

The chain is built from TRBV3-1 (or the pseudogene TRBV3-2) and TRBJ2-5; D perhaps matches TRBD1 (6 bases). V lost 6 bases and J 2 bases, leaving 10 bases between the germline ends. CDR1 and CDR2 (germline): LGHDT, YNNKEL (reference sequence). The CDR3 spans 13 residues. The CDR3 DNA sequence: TGTGCCAGCAGTCCTAGGGGGCAAGAGACCCAGTACTTC. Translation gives CASSPRGQETQYF.

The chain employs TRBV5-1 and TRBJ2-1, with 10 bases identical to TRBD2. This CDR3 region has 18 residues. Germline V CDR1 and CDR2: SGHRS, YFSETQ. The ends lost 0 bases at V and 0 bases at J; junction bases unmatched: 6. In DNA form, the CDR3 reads TGCGCCAGCAGCTTGGGTGCAGCGGGGGGGATCTCCTACAATGAGCAGTTCTTC. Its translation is CASSLGAAGGISYNEQFF.

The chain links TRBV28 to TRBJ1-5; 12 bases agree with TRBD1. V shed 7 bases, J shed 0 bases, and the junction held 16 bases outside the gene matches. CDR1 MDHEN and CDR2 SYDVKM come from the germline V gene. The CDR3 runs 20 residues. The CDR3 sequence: CASTPSPGTGGGNSNQPQHF. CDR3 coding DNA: TGTGCCAGCACCCCAAGCCCCGGGACAGGGGGCGGAAATAGCAATCAGCCCCAGCATTTT.

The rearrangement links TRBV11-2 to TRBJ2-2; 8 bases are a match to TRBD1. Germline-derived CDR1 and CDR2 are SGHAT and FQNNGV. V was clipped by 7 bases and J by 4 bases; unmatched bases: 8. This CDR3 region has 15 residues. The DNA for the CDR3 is TGTGCCAGCACCCACGGACAGGGAGGCACCGGGGAGCTGTTTTTT. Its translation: CASTHGQGGTGELFF.

CDR3 sequence (DNA): TGTGCCAGCAGTGCCACCCTATTTGCCGCTTTCTTT. Translated: CASSATLFAAFF. The J gene is TRBJ1-1, the V gene TRBV25-1, with D uncertain. V was trimmed by 4 bases and J by 11 bases, leaving 14 bases between them. The CDR3 sequence is 12 residues long. CDR1 and CDR2 (germline): MGHDK, SYGVNS.

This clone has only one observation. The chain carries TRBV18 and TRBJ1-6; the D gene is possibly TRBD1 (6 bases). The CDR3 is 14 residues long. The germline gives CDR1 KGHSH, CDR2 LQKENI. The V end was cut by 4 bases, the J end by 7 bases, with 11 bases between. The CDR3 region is CASSREGGNSPLHF. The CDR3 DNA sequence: TGTGCCAGCTCACGCGAAGGGGGAAATTCACCCCTCCACTTT.

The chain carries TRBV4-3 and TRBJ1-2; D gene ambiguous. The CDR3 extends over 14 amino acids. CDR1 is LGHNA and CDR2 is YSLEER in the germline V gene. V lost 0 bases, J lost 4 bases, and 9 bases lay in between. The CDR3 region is CASSQDSGIYGYTF. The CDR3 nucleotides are TGCGCCAGCAGCCAAGATTCAGGAATCTATGGCTACACCTTC.

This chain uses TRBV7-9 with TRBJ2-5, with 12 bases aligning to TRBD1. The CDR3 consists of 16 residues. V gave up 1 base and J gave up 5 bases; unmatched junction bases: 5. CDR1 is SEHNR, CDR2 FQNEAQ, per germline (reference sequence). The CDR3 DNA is TGTGCCAGCAGCTTAGACGGGACAGGGGGCTTTGAGACCCAGTACTTC. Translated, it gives CASSLDGTGGFETQYF.